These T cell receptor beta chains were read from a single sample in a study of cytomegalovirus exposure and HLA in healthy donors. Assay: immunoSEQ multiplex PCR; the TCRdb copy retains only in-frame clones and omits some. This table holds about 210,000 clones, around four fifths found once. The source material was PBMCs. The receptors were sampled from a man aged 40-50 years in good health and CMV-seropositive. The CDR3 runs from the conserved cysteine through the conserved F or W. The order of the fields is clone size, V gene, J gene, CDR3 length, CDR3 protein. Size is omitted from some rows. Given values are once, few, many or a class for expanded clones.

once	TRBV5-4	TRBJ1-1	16	CASSLGGRMDGTEAFF
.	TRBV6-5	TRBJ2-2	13	CASKGQSTGELFF
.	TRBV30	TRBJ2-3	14	CAWSVPGGTDTQYF
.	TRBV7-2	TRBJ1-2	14	CASSGSRQAHGYTF
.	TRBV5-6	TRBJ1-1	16	CASSFMTVGVNTEAFF
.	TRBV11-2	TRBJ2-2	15	CASSLGQGNTGELFF
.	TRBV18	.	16	CASSPEDYGIPYEQYF
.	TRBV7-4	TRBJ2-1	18	CASSLGAFAGPDYNEQFF
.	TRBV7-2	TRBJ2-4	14	CASRPGGGKNSQYF
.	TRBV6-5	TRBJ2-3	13	CASGRWNTDTQYF
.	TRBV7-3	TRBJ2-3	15	CASSSSKGGKDTQYF
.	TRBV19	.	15	CASSRSVRGTVEQYF
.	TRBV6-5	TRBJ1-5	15	CASSPKGVGNQPQHF
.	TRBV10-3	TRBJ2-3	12	CAVEGGTDTQYF
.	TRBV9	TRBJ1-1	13	CASSATGTTEAFF
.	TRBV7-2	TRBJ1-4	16	CASSPQRLPGNEKLFF
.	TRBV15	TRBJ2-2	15	CAANGGGPNTGELFF
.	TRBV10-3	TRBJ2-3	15	CAISDLEAGGDTQYF
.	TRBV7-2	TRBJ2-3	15	CASSRQREGADTQYF
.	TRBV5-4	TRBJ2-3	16	CASGLAGDSQTDTQYF
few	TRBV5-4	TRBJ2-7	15	CASSLDSGRRVEQYF
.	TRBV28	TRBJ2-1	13	CATRGHTYNEQFF
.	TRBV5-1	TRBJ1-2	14	CASSLSRGDYGYTF
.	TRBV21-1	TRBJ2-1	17	CASSKEEFGGRANEQFF
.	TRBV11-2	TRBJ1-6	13	CASSLVMSSPLHF
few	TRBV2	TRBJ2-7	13	CASKGQGLNEQYF
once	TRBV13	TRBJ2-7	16	CASSSYGTGDSYEQYF
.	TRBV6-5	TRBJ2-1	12	CASEGGFNEQFF
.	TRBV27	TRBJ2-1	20	CASSFKGLAGNHMSYNEQFF
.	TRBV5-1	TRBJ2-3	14	CASRLAGDTDTQYF
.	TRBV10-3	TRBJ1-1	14	CAISRQGGNTEAFF
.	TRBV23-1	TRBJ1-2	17	CASPGEEFILSNYGYTF
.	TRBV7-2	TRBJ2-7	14	CASSLVGRVYEQYF
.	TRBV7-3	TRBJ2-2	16	CASSLGQGWSTGELFF
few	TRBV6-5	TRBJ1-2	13	CASRQNANYGYTF
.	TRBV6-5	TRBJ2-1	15	CASSYSTSGPTEQFF
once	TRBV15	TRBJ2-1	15	CATSREGAGPNEQFF
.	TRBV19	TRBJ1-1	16	CASSIARGGQGTEAFF
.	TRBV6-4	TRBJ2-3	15	CASSPLASSTDTQYF
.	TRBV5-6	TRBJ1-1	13	CASSLGPGTEAFF
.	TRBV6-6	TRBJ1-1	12	CASSREDTEAFF
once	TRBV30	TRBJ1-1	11	CASRGGTEAFF
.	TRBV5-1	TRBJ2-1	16	CASSPSPGGSYNEQFF
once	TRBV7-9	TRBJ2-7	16	CASSPPPSTGKGEQYF
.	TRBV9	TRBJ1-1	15	CASSVQGTADTEAFF
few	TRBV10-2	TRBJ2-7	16	CASSDGLAGGFYEQYF
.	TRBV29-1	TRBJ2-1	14	CSVGLAGVYNEQFF
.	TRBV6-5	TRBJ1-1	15	CASRSGRQLNTEAFF
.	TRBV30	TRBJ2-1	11	CAWSRQDEQFF
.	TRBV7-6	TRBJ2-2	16	CASSLMGLSNTGELFF
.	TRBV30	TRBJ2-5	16	CAWSLHISGFKETQYF
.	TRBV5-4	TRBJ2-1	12	CASSAKRNEQFF
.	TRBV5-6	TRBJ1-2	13	CASTTGQNYGYTF
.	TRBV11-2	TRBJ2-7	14	CASSFAGGTYEQYF
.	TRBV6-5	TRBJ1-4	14	CASRDRTLNEKLFF
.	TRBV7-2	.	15	CASSSRGYSSYEQYF
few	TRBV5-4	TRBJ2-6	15	CASSSGGSGANVLTF
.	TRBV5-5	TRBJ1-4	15	CASSWGQPTNEKLFF
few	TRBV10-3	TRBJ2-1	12	CAVGSSYNEQFF
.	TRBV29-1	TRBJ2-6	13	CSVRGAGANVLTF